This T cell receptor (beta chain) is from a study of OX40 agonist ivuxolimab in advanced cancers. General study findings and limits: Patients who responded partially at 0.1-3.0 mg/kg showed clonal expansion ranking among the lowest.

Clones were sequenced by immunoSEQ multiplex PCR, and TCRdb holds only the in-frame ones, with some missing. The table records 100,000 or so clones, 85% to 95% of them present only once. Details on this clone: The antigen remains undetermined.

This CDR3 is 14 amino acids long. Trimming took off 1 base at V and 7 bases at J, with 13 bases between the two ends. Per the germline V gene, CDR1 is SGHVS and CDR2 is FQNEAQ. The V gene is TRBV7-8, the J gene TRBJ1-1; D is ambiguous. This sequence was found in an adult with an advanced solid tumor such as melanoma, head and neck, liver or kidney cancer. The material sequenced was CD4+ or CD8+ T cells sorted from blood, taken in a trial of the OX40 agonist ivuxolimab. This CDR3 reads CASSLESGFGEAFF. The CDR3 DNA is TGTGCCAGCAGCTTAGAGTCGGGGTTCGGTGAAGCTTTCTTT.